A few counts support the clone carrying this TCR beta chain. Its antigen is undetermined. This CDR3 has 15 amino acids. Trimming cost V 3 bases and J 2 bases, with 11 bases left between them. The data were obtained in a study of identical twins. Findings of the study overall: A lower insertion count was a feature of abundant cord blood beta clonotypes, with no such feature in memory repertoires.

A universal primer site came from template switching; cDNA carried unique molecular identifiers. TCRdb fed the 5' RACE reads into MiXCR, producing one record per CDR3 protein. The sample carries more than 1.5 million distinct CDR3 sequences, roughly 35% recorded once. The V call is TRBV12-3 or TRBV12-4, the J call TRBJ1-5; D might be TRBD1 (5 bases). Material: cord blood. This TCR was sampled from a newborn girl in good health. Here the CDR3 DNA reads TGTGCCAGCAGTTTTGGGGGGGGTGGCAATCAGCCCCAGCATTTT. It yields the protein CASSFGGGGNQPQHF.